Sequencing of this T cell receptor beta chain was carried out in a study of T cells after yellow fever vaccination. Study-level information: Preparation of fractions with low cell numbers was performed using SMART-Seq v4 Ultra Low Input. Overall study results and limits: There was a small share of clonotypes that showed up in both the CD4 and CD8 compartments.

This clonotype was seen many times. Antigen unknown. The study made its TCR cDNA through 5'RACE template switching. That step introduced a universal primer site along with UMIs. TCRdb ran MiXCR on the 5' RACE reads and lists one entry per CDR3 protein. The sample holds under 150,000 distinct CDR3 sequences, about 8% seen once. CDR1 is LNHNV, CDR2 YYDKDF, per germline (reference sequence). The CDR3 consists of 14 residues. The germline V and J ends were trimmed by 0 bases and 1 base, with 6 bases remaining between them. The receptor's source is a young man who received the YFV17D yellow fever vaccine. The V call is TRBV15, the J call TRBJ1-1; D remains ambiguous. Sequences were derived from CD4+ T cells sorted from PBMCs, sampled 5 days after the yellow fever booster vaccination. The CDR3 DNA sequence: TGTGCCACCAGCAGAGATCGGAGGAACACTGAAGCTTTCTTT. Protein: CATSRDRRNTEAFF. The full variable domain, rest sourced from reference TRBV15 and TRBJ1-1, is DAMVIQNPRYQVTQFGKPVTLSCSQTLNHNVMYWYQQKSSQAPKLLFHYYDKDFNNEADTPDNFQSRRPNTSFCFLDIRSPGLGDTAMYLCATSRDRRNTEAFFGQGTRLTVV.